This T cell receptor beta chain is drawn from a study of beta chain features in type 1 diabetes. Broader study findings: Within patients, naive, central memory and Treg TCRB repertoires seemed more similar than within healthy donors. Because the template was cDNA, high-expressing cells might be over-represented.

CDR1 and CDR2 from the germline V gene are MNHNS and SASEGT. V dropped 0 bases and J dropped 0 bases, with 12 bases sitting between them. The CDR3 runs 17 residues. In this sample, this clone turned up a few times. Its antigen is unknown. Isolated RNA was reverse transcribed in full, so expressed TCRB transcripts were sequenced. Naive, central memory and regulatory T cell samples averaged around 4 million immunoSEQ reads each. Data came from immunoSEQ multiplex PCR; TCRdb stores just in-frame clones and leaves some out. The sample lists fewer than 500,000 clones, over 11% occurring once. V and J are TRBV6-1 and TRBJ2-1; D might be TRBD2 (7 bases). The specimen sequenced was naive CD4+ T cells from blood. The TCR was taken from a man between 25 and 39 years old in good health. The CDR3 here is CASSEARGRGSYNEQFF. DNA of the CDR3: TGTGCCAGCAGTGAAGCGAGGGGGAGGGGCTCCTACAATGAGCAGTTCTTC.